This TCR beta chain was recorded in a study of human T cells and chemical hapten exposure. The wider study: Mostly female, the patients presented with alopecia areata, totalis or universalis.

TCRdb ran MiXCR on the RACE reads and lists one entry per CDR3 protein. The sample shows around 350,000 distinct CDR3 sequences, 4.5% to 7% of them seen only once. This clonotype turned up a few times. CDR1 ENHRY and CDR2 SYGVKD come from the germline V gene. Losses at the gene ends were 2 bases for V and 3 bases for J; bases not matched to a gene: 6. The CDR3 covers 17 residues. This sample's time point: pre-sensitization, week 0. Treatment of the sample: therapeutic diphenylcyclopropenone sensitization with weekly scalp DPC. This chain links TRBV10-3 with TRBJ2-3; 12 bases match TRBD2. This TCR was recovered from a woman younger than 30 with alopecia areata. Some clones in this sample may be carry-over from other donors' samples. This specimen consisted of whole blood, obtained in connection with sensitization to the hapten diphenylcyclopropenone (DPC). CDR3 bases: TGTGCCATCAGTGAGAGGGCTAGCGGGGGGGTAACAGATACGCAGTATTTT. Encoded protein: CAISERASGGVTDTQYF.